These T cell receptor beta chains were read from a single sample in a study of blood T cell repertoires in COVID-19. Method: immunoSEQ multiplex PCR; TCRdb's copy keeps in-frame clones and lacks some. The table has 250,000 to 350,000 clones, around nine tenths seen once; the top ten hold approximately 5.3%. The sequenced material came from PBMCs or T cells enriched from blood (not recorded which). The receptors derive from a woman in her thirties who had recovered from COVID-19. The CDR3 runs from the conserved cysteine through the conserved F or W. Each record gives: D gene, J gene, V gene, clone size, CDR3 protein, CDR3 DNA. A D gene is named only where the DNA matches it firmly. Clone size is not always given. Where it is, it says once, few, many or a class for expanded clones.

>TRBD2|TRBJ2-5|TRBV5-6|NA
CASSFGTSGETQYF
TGTGCCAGCAGCTTTGGGACTAGCGGGGAGACCCAGTACTTC
>TRBD1|TRBJ2-1|TRBV11-2|NA
CASSSRGHNEQFF
TGTGCCAGCAGCTCTAGGGGGCACAATGAGCAGTTCTTC
>NA|TRBJ1-4|TRBV2|NA
CASRESRGPFREKLFF
TGTGCCAGCAGGGAGTCTAGGGGCCCATTTCGTGAAAAACTGTTTTTT
>NA|TRBJ1-1|TRBV30|NA
CACQPQNTEAFF
TGTGCCTGCCAACCACAGAACACTGAAGCTTTCTTT
>NA|TRBJ1-2|TRBV2|NA
CASSEGLRTEYGYTF
TGTGCCAGCAGTGAGGGTTTGCGGACAGAATATGGCTACACCTTC
>TRBD1|TRBJ2-5|TRBV7-2|NA
CASSIQGAPQETQYF
TGTGCCAGCAGCATACAGGGGGCTCCCCAAGAGACCCAGTACTTC
>TRBD1|TRBJ1-1|TRBV25-1|NA
CASRLTGITEAFF
TGTGCCAGCAGGTTGACAGGGATCACTGAAGCTTTCTTT
>TRBD2|TRBJ2-7|TRBV5-4|few
CASSLGGTSARSGEQYF
TGTGCCAGCAGCTTGGGAGGGACTAGCGCACGAAGCGGCGAGCAGTACTTC
>NA|TRBJ1-4|TRBV5-1|NA
CASSLAGFPNEKLFF
TGCGCCAGCAGCTTGGCGGGATTTCCTAATGAAAAACTGTTTTTT
>NA|TRBJ1-1|TRBV3-1/TRBV3-2|once
CASSPRGGSEAFF
TGTGCCAGCAGCCCTCGTGGGGGGAGTGAAGCTTTCTTT
>NA|TRBJ2-5|TRBV9|NA
CASSGGGGPSQETQYF
TGTGCCAGCAGCGGAGGGGGGGGCCCGAGCCAAGAGACCCAGTACTTC
>TRBD1|TRBJ1-5|TRBV6-1|NA
CASSEVDRGRQPQHF
TGTGCCAGCAGTGAAGTAGACAGGGGCAGGCAGCCCCAGCATTTT
>NA|TRBJ2-1|TRBV7-3|NA
CASSLRPRDAQFF
TGTGCCAGCAGCTTACGGCCCCGGGATGCCCAGTTCTTC
>NA|TRBJ1-5|TRBV4-2|NA
CASSQATGSNQPQHF
TGTGCCAGCAGCCAAGCGACGGGTAGCAATCAGCCCCAGCATTTT
>TRBD1|TRBJ1-1|TRBV30|once
CAWSVGQGNTEAFF
TGTGCCTGGAGTGTAGGACAGGGGAACACTGAAGCTTTCTTT
>NA|TRBJ1-1|TRBV3-1/TRBV3-2|NA
CASSQDWGDTEAFF
TGTGCCAGCAGCCAAGATTGGGGGGACACTGAAGCTTTCTTT
>NA|TRBJ1-2|TRBV18|few
CASSPDTGANYGYTF
TGTGCCAGCTCACCAGATACAGGAGCTAACTATGGCTACACCTTC
>TRBD2|TRBJ2-1|TRBV3-1/TRBV3-2|NA
CASSQSGGPVFF
TGTGCCAGCAGCCAAAGCGGGGGGCCGGTGTTCTTC